The entry below describes one TCR beta chain. Germline V gene lookup returns CDR1 LNHDA and CDR2 SQIVND (reference sequence). Trimming took 5 bases from V and 2 from J; bases not matched to a gene: 6. The CDR3 is 14 amino acids. Genomic DNA of every subset was divided equally among multiple immunoSEQ plates. This table comes from immunoSEQ multiplex PCR, and its TCRdb copy is limited to in-frame clones, with some not included. Of some 2,100,000 clones listed, more than 90% are singletons. This specimen belongs to a study of shared clonotypes between healthy human individuals. As for the study in general: Plates per donor: three CD4 naive, three CD4 memory, two CD8 naive, one CD8 memory.

Sequencing was done on a sample of naive CD4+ T cells sorted from blood. As to subset: CD45RA+ positively selected. The rearrangement joins TRBV19 to TRBJ2-7, with TRBD2 matching 7 bases. The source is a man aged 18-30 years in good health. CDR3 amino acids: CASSAAGEPYEQYF. The CDR3 nucleotides read TGTGCCAGTAGTGCGGCGGGGGAGCCCTACGAGCAGTACTTC.